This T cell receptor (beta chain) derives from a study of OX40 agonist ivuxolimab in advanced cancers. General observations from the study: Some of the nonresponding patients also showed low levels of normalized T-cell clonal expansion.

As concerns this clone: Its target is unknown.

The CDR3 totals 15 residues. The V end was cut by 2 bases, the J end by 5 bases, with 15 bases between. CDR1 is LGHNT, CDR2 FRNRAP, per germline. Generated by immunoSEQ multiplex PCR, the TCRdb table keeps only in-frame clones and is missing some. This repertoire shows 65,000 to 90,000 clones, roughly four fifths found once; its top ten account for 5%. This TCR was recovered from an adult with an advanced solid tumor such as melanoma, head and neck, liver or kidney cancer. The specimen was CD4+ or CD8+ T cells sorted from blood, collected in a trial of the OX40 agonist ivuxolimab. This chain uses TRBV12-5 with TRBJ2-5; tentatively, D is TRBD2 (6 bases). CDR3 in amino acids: CASGLFQGGSETQYF. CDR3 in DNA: TGTGCTAGTGGTTTGTTCCAGGGAGGTTCGGAGACCCAGTACTTC.